Given below is one T cell receptor (beta chain) in context. Trimming took off 5 bases at V and 5 bases at J, with 16 bases between the two ends. The CDR3 is 15 amino acids. Germline CDR1 is SEHNR and CDR2 is FQNEAQ (reference sequence). The data belong to a study of shared clonotypes between healthy human individuals. Using immunoSEQ multiplex PCR, the repertoire was profiled, and TCRdb retains in-frame clones only, with some absent. The sample contains over 2 million clones, roughly 94% of which appear only once. Sequenced input: naive CD4+ T cells sorted from blood. Sample subset: CD45RA+ positively selected. The chain couples TRBV7-9 to TRBJ2-1; weak D call: TRBD2 (6 bases). This clonotype originated in a man between 18 and 35 years old in good health. CDR3 coding DNA: TGTGCCAGCAGCCAGGCCGGGACTGGAAACAATGAGCAGTTCTTC. Its protein is CASSQAGTGNNEQFF.